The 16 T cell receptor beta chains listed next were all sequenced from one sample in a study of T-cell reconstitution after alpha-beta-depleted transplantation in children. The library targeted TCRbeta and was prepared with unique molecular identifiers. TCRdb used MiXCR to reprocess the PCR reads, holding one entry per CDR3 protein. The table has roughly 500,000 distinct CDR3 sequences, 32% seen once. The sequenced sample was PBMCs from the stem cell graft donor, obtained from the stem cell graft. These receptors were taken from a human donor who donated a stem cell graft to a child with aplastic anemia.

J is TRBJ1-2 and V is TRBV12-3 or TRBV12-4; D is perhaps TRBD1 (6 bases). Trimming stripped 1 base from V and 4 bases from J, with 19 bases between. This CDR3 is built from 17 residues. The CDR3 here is CASSLEILGQKPYGYTF. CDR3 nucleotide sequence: TGTGCCAGCAGTTTAGAGATCCTTGGACAGAAACCCTATGGCTACACCTTC.

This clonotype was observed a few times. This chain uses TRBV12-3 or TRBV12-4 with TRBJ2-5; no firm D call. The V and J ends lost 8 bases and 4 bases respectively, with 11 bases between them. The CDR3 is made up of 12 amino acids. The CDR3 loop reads CASGLGSETQYF. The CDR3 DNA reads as TGTGCCAGCGGTCTGGGGTCAGAGACCCAGTACTTC.

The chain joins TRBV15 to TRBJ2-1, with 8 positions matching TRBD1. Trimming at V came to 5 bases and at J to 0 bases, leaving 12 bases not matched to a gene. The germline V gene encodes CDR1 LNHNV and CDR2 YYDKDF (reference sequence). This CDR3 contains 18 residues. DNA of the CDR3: TGTGCCACCAGCGGAAACTCCAGGGGGCTCAGCTCCTACAATGAGCAGTTCTTC. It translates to CATSGNSRGLSSYNEQFF.

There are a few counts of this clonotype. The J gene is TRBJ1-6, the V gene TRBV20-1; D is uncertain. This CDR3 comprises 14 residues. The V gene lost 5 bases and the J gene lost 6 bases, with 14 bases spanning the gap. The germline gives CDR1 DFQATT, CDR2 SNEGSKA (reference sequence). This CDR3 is CSAPTNGVNSPLHF. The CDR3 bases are TGCAGTGCTCCAACAAACGGTGTTAATTCACCCCTCCACTTT.

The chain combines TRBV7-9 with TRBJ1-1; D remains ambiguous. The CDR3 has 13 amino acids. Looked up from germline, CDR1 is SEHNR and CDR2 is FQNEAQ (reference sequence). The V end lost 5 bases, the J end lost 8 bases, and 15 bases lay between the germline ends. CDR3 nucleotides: TGTGCCAGCAGCCTCGGGTCTGGGTTAGAAGCTTTCTTT. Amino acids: CASSLGSGLEAFF.

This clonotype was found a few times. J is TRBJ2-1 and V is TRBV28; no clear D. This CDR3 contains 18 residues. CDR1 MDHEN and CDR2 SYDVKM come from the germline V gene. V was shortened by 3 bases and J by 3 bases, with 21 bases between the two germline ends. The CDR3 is CASSLSPGRGSFYNEQFF. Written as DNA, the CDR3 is TGTGCCAGCAGTTTGAGCCCTGGGCGAGGTTCTTTCTACAATGAGCAGTTCTTC. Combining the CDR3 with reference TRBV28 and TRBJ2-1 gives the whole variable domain DVKVTQSSRYLVKRTGEKVFLECVQDMDHENMFWYRQDPGLGLRLIYFSYDVKMKEKGDIPEGYSVSREKKERFSLILESASTNQTSMYLCASSLSPGRGSFYNEQFFGPGTRLTVL.

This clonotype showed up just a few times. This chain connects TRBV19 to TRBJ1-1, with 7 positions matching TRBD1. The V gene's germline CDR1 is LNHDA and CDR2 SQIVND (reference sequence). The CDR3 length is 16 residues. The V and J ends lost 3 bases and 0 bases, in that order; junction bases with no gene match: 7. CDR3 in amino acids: CASSIWDSFMNTEAFF. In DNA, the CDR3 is TGTGCCAGTAGTATCTGGGACAGCTTCATGAACACTGAAGCTTTCTTT.

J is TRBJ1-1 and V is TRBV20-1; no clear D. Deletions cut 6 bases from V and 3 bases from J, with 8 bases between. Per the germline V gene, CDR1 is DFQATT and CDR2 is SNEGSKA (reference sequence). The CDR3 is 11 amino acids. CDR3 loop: CSAPKHTEAFF. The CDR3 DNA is TGCAGTGCGCCGAAACACACTGAAGCTTTCTTT.

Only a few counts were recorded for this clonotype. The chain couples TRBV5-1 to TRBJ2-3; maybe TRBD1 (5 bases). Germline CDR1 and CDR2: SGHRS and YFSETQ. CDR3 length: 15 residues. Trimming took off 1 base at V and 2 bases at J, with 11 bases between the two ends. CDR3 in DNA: TGCGCCAGCAGCTTGAATAGGGGCTCCACAGATACGCAGTATTTT. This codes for CASSLNRGSTDTQYF. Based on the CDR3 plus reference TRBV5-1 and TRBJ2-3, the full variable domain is KAGVTQTPRYLIKTRGQQVTLSCSPISGHRSVSWYQQTPGQGLQFLFEYFSETQRNKGNFPGRFSGRQFSNSRSEMNVSTLELGDSALYLCASSLNRGSTDTQYFGPGTRLTVL.

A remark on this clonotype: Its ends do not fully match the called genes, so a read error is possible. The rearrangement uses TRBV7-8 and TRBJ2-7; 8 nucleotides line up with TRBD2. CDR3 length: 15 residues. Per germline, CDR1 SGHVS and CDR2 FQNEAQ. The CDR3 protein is CASSVAGPGIGEQYF. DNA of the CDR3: TGTGCCAGCAGCGTAGCGGGACCCGGCATCGGCGAGCAGTACTTC. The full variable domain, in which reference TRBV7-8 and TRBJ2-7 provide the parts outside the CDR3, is GAGVSQSPRYKVAKRGQDVALRCDPISGHVSLFWYQQALGQGPEFLTYFQNEAQLDKSGLPSDRFFAERPEGSVSTLKIQRTQQEDSAVYLCASSVAGPGIGEQYFGPGTRLTVT.

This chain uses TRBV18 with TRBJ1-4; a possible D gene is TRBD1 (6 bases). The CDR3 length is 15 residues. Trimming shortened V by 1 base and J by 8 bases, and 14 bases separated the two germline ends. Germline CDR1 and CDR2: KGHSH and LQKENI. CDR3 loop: CASSPLLARGEKLFF. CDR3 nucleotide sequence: TGTGCCAGCTCACCACTTCTTGCCAGGGGAGAAAAACTGTTTTTT. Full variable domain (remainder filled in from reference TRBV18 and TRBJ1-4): NAGVMQNPRHLVRRRGQEARLRCSPMKGHSHVYWYRQLPEEGLKFMVYLQKENIIDESGMPKERFSAEFPKEGPSILRIQQVVRGDSAAYFCASSPLLARGEKLFFGSGTQLSVL.

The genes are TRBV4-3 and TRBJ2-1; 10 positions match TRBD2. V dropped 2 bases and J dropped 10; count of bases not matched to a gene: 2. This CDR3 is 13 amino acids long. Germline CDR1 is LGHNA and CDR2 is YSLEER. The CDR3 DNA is TGCGCCAGCAGCCAACTACTAGCGGGAGAGCAGTTCTTC. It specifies CASSQLLAGEQFF.

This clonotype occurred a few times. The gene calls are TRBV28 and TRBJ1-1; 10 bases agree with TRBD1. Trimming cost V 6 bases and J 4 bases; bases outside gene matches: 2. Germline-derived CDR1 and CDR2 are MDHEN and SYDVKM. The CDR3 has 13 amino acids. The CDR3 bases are TGTGCCAGCAGAGACAGGGGGCGCACTGAAGCTTTCTTT. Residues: CASRDRGRTEAFF.

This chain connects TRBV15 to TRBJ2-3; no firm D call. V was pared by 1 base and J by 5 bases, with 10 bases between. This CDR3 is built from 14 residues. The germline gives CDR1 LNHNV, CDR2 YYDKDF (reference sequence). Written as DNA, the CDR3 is TGTGCCACCAGCAGAGCGGAGTTGAGAGATACGCAGTATTTT. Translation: CATSRAELRDTQYF.

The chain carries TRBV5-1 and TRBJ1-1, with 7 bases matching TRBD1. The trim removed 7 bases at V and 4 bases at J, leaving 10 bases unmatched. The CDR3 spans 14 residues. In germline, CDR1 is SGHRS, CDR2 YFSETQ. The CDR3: CASQDRAGSTEAFF. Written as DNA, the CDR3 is TGCGCCAGCCAAGACAGGGCGGGGAGCACTGAAGCTTTCTTT.

CDR3 coding DNA: TGTGCCAGCAGTCTTAGCGGGAGGGCAGATACGCAGTATTTT. It translates to CASSLSGRADTQYF. This chain connects TRBV12-3 or TRBV12-4 to TRBJ2-3; 11 nucleotides align to TRBD2. V lost 5 bases to trimming and J lost 4 bases; unmatched junction nucleotides: 2. CDR3 length equals 14 residues.